This T cell receptor (beta chain) was identified during a study of shared clonotypes between healthy human individuals. Study-wide background: Used for every donor were three CD4 naive, three CD4 memory, two CD8 naive and one CD8 memory plate. Study observations and caveats: The small donor group covered limited genetic and exposure diversity.

Regarding this clone: Antigen specificity is unknown.

The assay was immunoSEQ multiplex PCR, and TCRdb's table has in-frame clones only and misses some. The profile shows some 1,900,000 clones, just under 95% of them singletons. This CDR3 comprises 15 residues. Germline assignment: CDR1 SGHVS and CDR2 FQNEAQ. J was trimmed by 5 bases and V by 3 bases; bases with no gene match: 9. Naive CD8 isolation took CD45RO-negative cells positively selected for CCR7 and excluded terminally differentiated effector memory CD45RA+ cells. Material for sequencing was naive CD8+ T cells sorted from blood. The chain recombines TRBV7-8 with TRBJ2-7; 8 bases map to TRBD2. The sequence was obtained from a man between 18 and 35 years old in good health. CDR3 DNA: TGTGCCAGCAGCTTGGCGCGGGGGGAGTATAACGAGCAGTACTTC. It is translated as CASSLARGEYNEQYF.